Each of the 16 T cell receptor beta chains below was sequenced from the same sample in a study of T cells in Graves' hyperthyroidism and ophthalmopathy (dated by TCRdb to the late 2010s). The library came from multiplex PCR. Sequencing was carried out with an Illumina HiSeq 2000. Amplification of TCR beta CDR3 regions was carried out from RNA transcripts. The TCR CDR3 was subjected to a first round of RT-PCR using the HTBI primer set and the Qiagen OneStep RT-PCR kit. TCRdb handled the public reads itself, with Q25 trimming in fastp and clone calling in MiXCR, and kept productive beta chains. Identical CDR3 protein sequences are pooled into one entry, listed with their most common genes and DNA. The sample yields some 720,000 distinct CDR3 sequences; about a sixth were counted once. Together, the top ten hold over 7.5% of the sample. Sequenced: blood. The receptor source for this set is a man aged 18 to 29 with Graves' hyperthyroidism.

This clonotype was seen a few times. The chain is built from TRBV12-3 or TRBV12-4 and TRBJ1-5, with D unclear. The CDR3 loop spans 14 amino acids. Trimming stripped 3 bases from V and 2 bases from J, with 8 bases between. The CDR3 protein is CASSFGSRNQPQHF. CDR3 bases: TGTGCCAGCAGTTTCGGCAGCCGCAATCAGCCCCAGCATTTT.

This clonotype came up many times. The V and J genes are TRBV20-1 and TRBJ1-1, with TRBD1 matching over 9 bases. Germline CDR1 reads DFQATT; CDR2 reads SNEGSKA (reference sequence). CDR3 size: 16 residues. Unmatched junction bases numbered 12, after V lost 1 base and J lost 6 bases. The DNA for the CDR3 is TGCAGTGCTAGAGCCTTCACTACAGGGGGCAGGTCTGAAGCTTTCTTT. This translates into CSARAFTTGGRSEAFF.

The chain is built from TRBV5-4 and TRBJ2-3; D is undetermined. The CDR3 contains 14 residues. Germline V gives CDR1 SGHNT, CDR2 YYREEE (reference sequence). The V end was cut by 5 bases, the J end by 1 base, with 11 bases between. The CDR3 protein is CASSREEGTDTQYF. The CDR3 DNA is TGTGCCAGCAGTCGCGAGGAAGGCACAGATACGCAGTATTTT. Full variable domain (outside the CDR3, taken from reference TRBV5-4 and TRBJ2-3): ETGVTQSPTHLIKTRGQQVTLRCSSQSGHNTVSWYQQALGQGPQFIFQYYREEENGRGNFPPRFSGLQFPNYSSELNVNALELDDSALYLCASSREEGTDTQYFGPGTRLTVL.

This clonotype was counted many times. J is TRBJ2-5 and V is TRBV11-1; TRBD1 is a possible D gene (6 bases). CDR3 length: 15 residues. Trimming took off 0 bases at V and 6 bases at J, with 14 bases between the two ends. CDR1 and CDR2 from the germline V gene are SGHAT and FQDESV (reference sequence). The CDR3 DNA sequence: TGTGCCAGCAGCTTAGCGAGTACAGGGCCAAAGACCCAGTACTTC. Residues: CASSLASTGPKTQYF.

The chain carries TRBV28 and TRBJ2-1, with TRBD2 matching 15 bases. V lost 5 bases, J lost 1 base, and 9 bases stayed unmatched. Germline V gives CDR1 MDHEN, CDR2 SYDVKM. The CDR3 runs to 19 residues. CDR3 coding DNA: TGTGCCAGCAGTATTCCGGGACTAGCGGGAGGAACGTCCTACAATGAGCAGTTCTTC. Its protein product is CASSIPGLAGGTSYNEQFF.

This clonotype was observed a few times. This chain uses TRBV5-1 with TRBJ2-7; tentatively, D is TRBD1 or TRBD2 (5 bases each). CDR3 size: 16 residues. V lost 0 bases to trimming and J lost 3 bases, with 16 bases between them. Germline assignment: CDR1 SGHRS and CDR2 YFSETQ. CDR3 sequence: CASSLGSGTELYEQYF. The CDR3 DNA reads as TGCGCCAGCAGCTTGGGATCCGGGACGGAACTCTACGAGCAGTACTTC.

This clonotype has a handful of counts. The V and J genes are TRBV28 and TRBJ1-1; D not certain. The germline V and J ends were trimmed by 0 bases and 4 bases, with 6 bases remaining between them. The length of the CDR3 is 13 residues. Germline V CDR1 and CDR2: MDHEN, SYDVKM. CDR3 region: CASSLWGFTEAFF. The CDR3, as DNA: TGTGCCAGCAGTTTATGGGGGTTCACTGAAGCTTTCTTT.

This clonotype has a handful of counts. This chain uses TRBV4-1 with TRBJ1-6, with D perhaps matching TRBD1 (6 bases). Germline CDR1 reads MGHRA; CDR2 reads YSYEKL. V shed 0 bases and J shed 5 bases, with 14 bases lying between them. The CDR3 has 17 residues. CDR3 DNA sequence: TGCGCCAGCAGCCAAGATCGGTGGGGGCGAGATAATTCACCCCTCCACTTT. Translating gives CASSQDRWGRDNSPLHF.

This clonotype has only a few counts. The rearrangement links TRBV6-2 or TRBV6-3 to TRBJ2-5; a possible D gene is TRBD2 (5 bases). The germline V and J ends were trimmed by 7 bases and 7 bases, with 19 bases remaining between them. Germline values: CDR1 MNHEY, CDR2 SVGEGT. The CDR3 has 14 amino acids. The CDR3 region is CASTESHSVGTQYF. The CDR3 DNA reads TGTGCCAGCACCGAATCCCATAGCGTTGGGACCCAGTACTTC.

This clonotype was seen repeatedly, ten times or more. This rearrangement joins TRBV28 to TRBJ2-7; TRBD2 matches 8 bases. Germline values: CDR1 MDHEN, CDR2 SYDVKM. After removal of 6 bases from V and 0 bases from J, the junction contained 1 base not matched to a gene. The CDR3 extends over 13 amino acids. The CDR3 loop is CASSRGGSYEQYF. In DNA form, the CDR3 reads TGTGCCAGCAGCCGGGGGGGCTCCTACGAGCAGTACTTC.

The genes are TRBV7-3 and TRBJ2-3; TRBD1 is a possible D gene (6 bases). CDR3 length equals 15 residues. V lost 3 bases, J lost 5 bases, and 15 bases lay in between. Germline V gene sequence: CDR1 SGHTA, CDR2 FQGTGA. CDR3 amino acids: CASSFDRQYRDTQYF. The CDR3 DNA follows: TGTGCCAGCAGCTTCGACAGGCAGTATAGAGATACGCAGTATTTT.

In this sample, this clonotype turned up a few times. This sequence joins TRBV12-3 or TRBV12-4 and TRBJ2-3, with a possible D match to TRBD1 (6 bases). Trimming removed 6 bases from V and 4 bases from J, with 11 bases in between. This CDR3 has 13 amino acids. This CDR3 is CASRRDIADTQYF. As DNA, the CDR3 is TGTGCCAGCAGACGGGACATCGCAGATACGCAGTATTTT.

This clonotype appeared a few times. The chain joins TRBV5-1 to TRBJ2-1; the match to TRBD2 covers 8 bases. Trimming removed 7 bases from V and 6 bases from J; junction bases left unmatched: 6. CDR3 length: 13 amino acids. Germline assignment: CDR1 SGHRS and CDR2 YFSETQ. The CDR3 loop reads CASGTGTSNEQFF. The DNA for the CDR3 is TGCGCCAGCGGCACCGGGACTAGCAATGAGCAGTTCTTC.

As to this clonotype: A much larger clone sits a single nucleotide away, making a read error possible. The chain has TRBV5-4 and TRBJ2-7; D unresolved. The CDR3 has 9 amino acids. Germline V gene data show CDR1 as SGHNT and CDR2 as YYREEE (reference sequence). V dropped 9 bases and J dropped 0 bases, with 1 base sitting between them. CDR3 bases: TGTGCCAACTCCTACGAGCAGTACTTC. It yields the protein CANSYEQYF.

This rearrangement joins TRBV7-9 to TRBJ1-6; D is unresolved. The germline V gene has CDR1 SEHNR and CDR2 FQNEAQ (reference sequence). This CDR3 is 15 amino acids long. Trimming cost V 5 bases and J 5 bases, with 13 bases left between them. The CDR3 here is CASSHKGLHNSPLHF. CDR3 DNA sequence: TGTGCCAGCAGCCACAAGGGCCTGCATAATTCACCCCTCCACTTT.

The V gene is TRBV6-1, the J gene TRBJ2-1, with D perhaps TRBD1 (5 bases). The germline V gene encodes CDR1 MNHNS and CDR2 SASEGT. Between the trimmed V and J ends, which lost 2 bases and 9 bases, there was a span of 11 bases. This CDR3 comprises 13 residues. CDR3 protein: CASSEFIRGEQFF. The DNA for the CDR3 is TGTGCCAGCAGTGAATTCATAAGGGGTGAGCAGTTCTTC.